This T cell receptor beta chain was documented in a study of blood T cell repertoires in COVID-19. In the study overall: Whether acute or convalescent, the COVID-19 samples came from the United States, Italy and Spain. The cDNA or gDNA used as material had been derived from T cells, B-cell-depleted T cells, or PBMCs.

Generated by immunoSEQ multiplex PCR, the TCRdb table keeps only in-frame clones and is missing some. The data show over 250,000 clones, with about 80% seen just once and approximately 4.3% held by the top ten. The CDR3 runs 14 residues. Germline values: CDR1 SGHRS, CDR2 YFSETQ. Assignment of participants to cohorts was predicated upon participant-reported clinical history. This clone was counted only a few times. At one end the junction does not follow the germline gene, possibly because of a read error. V gene TRBV5-1 combines with J gene TRBJ1-4, with D possibly being TRBD1 (5 bases). The receptor's source is a man aged 30 to 45 with acute COVID-19. Sequencing was performed on PBMCs or T cells enriched from blood (not recorded which). The CDR3: CASSPGVGVEKLFF. The CDR3, as DNA: TGTGCCAGCAGCCCGGGGGTCGGGGTGGAAAAACTGTTTTTT.